This TCR beta chain comes out of a study of cytomegalovirus exposure and HLA in healthy donors. The PCR ran on 60 Vbeta and 13 Jbeta primers. This table comes from immunoSEQ multiplex PCR, and its TCRdb copy is limited to in-frame clones, with some not included. Seen here are approximately 170,000 clones, 79% observed once, and the top ten hold less than 2.5%. All the people who gave samples were healthy bone marrow donors. Germline V CDR1 and CDR2: MDHEN, SYDVKM. The CDR3 contains 14 residues. The V end was cut by 2 bases, the J end by 2 bases, with 9 bases between. The V and J genes are TRBV28 and TRBJ1-2; D perhaps matches TRBD1 (5 bases). The sample comprised PBMCs. This TCR was sampled from a woman aged 50 to 60 in good health and CMV-seronegative. CDR3 DNA sequence: TGTGCCAGCAGTTTAAGAGCAGGGAACTATGGCTACACCTTC. This codes for CASSLRAGNYGYTF.